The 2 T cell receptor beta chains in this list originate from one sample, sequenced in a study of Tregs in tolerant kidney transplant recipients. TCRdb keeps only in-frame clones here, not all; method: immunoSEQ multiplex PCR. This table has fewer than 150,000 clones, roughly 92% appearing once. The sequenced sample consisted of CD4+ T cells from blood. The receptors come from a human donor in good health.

The CDR3 coding sequence is TGCGCCAGCAGCATCGGGACTAGCGGGACTCACAATGAGCAGTTCTTC. This gives the protein CASSIGTSGTHNEQFF. V gene TRBV5-1 combines with J gene TRBJ2-1; 13 bases align to TRBD2. This CDR3 has 16 residues. The junction had 6 bases not matched to a gene; V was cut back by 4 bases and J by 5 bases. CDR1 SGHRS and CDR2 YFSETQ come from the germline V gene.

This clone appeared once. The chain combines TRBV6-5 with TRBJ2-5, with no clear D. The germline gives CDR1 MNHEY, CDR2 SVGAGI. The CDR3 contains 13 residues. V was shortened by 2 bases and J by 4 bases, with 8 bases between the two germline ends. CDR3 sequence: CASSYVRGETQYF. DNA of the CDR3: TGTGCCAGCAGTTACGTTCGTGGAGAGACCCAGTACTTC.